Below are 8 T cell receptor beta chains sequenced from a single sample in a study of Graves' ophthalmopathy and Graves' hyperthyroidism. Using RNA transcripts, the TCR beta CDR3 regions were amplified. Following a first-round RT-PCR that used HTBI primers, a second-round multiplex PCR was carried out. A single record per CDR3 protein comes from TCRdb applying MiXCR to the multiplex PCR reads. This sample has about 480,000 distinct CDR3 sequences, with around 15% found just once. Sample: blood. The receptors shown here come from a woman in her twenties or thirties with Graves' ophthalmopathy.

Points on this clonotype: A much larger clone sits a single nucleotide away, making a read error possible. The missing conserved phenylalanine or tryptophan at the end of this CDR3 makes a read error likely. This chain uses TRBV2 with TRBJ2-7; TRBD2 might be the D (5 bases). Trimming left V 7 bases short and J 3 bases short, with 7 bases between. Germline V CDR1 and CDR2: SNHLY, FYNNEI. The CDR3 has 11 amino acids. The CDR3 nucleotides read TGTGCCAGCACCCGGGACTACGAGCAGTACTTA. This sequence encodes CASTRDYEQYL.

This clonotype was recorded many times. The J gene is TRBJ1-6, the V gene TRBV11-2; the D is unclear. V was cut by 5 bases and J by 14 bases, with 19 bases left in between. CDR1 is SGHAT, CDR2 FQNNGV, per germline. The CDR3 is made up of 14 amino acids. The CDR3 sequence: CASSHGRGLSALHF. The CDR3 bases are TGTGCCAGCAGCCATGGCAGAGGACTTTCGGCCCTCCACTTT.

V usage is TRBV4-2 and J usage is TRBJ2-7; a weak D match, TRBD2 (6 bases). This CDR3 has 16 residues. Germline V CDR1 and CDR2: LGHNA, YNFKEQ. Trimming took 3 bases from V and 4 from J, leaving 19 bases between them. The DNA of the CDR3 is TGTGCCAGCAGCCATGGCGCGCGGGACCGTCTATACGAGCAGTACTTC. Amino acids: CASSHGARDRLYEQYF.

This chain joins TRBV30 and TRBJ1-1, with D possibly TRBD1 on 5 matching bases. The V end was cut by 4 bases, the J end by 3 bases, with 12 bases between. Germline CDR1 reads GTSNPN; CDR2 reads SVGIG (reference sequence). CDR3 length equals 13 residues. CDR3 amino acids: CAWTPGSYTEAFF. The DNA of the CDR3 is TGTGCCTGGACCCCAGGGAGTTACACTGAAGCTTTCTTT.

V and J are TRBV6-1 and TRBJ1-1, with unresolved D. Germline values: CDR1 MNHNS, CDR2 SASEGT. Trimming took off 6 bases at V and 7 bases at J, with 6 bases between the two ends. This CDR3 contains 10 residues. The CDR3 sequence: CASRQDEAFF. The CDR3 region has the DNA TGTGCCAGCAGGCAAGATGAAGCTTTCTTT.

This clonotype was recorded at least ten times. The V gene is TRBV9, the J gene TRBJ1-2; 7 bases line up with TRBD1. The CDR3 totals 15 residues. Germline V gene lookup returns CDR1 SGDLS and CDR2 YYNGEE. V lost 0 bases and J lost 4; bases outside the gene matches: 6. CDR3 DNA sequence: TGTGCCAGCAGCGTAGAGGGGACAGCTTCCTATGGCTACACCTTC. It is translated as CASSVEGTASYGYTF.

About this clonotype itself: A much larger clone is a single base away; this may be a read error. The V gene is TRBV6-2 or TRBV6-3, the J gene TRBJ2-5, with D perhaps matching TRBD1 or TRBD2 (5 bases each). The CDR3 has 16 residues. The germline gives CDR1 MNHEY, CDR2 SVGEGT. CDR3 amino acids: CASTYSLSRERETQYF. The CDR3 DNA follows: TGTGCCAGCACTTACTCTTTATCCAGGGAGAGGGAGACCCAGTACTTC.

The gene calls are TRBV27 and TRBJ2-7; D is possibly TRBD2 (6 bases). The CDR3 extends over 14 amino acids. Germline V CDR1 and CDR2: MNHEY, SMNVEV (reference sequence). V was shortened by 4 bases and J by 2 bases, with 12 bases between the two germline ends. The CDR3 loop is CASSYGSPPYEQYF. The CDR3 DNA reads TGTGCCAGCAGTTACGGGAGCCCCCCCTACGAGCAGTACTTC.